This T cell receptor (beta chain) was sequenced in a study of cytomegalovirus exposure and HLA in healthy donors. Between the trimmed V and J ends, which lost 1 base and 4 bases, there was a span of 11 bases. The germline gives CDR1 LGHNA, CDR2 YSLEER. This CDR3 has 15 amino acids. This PCR relied on a set of 60 Vbeta primers and 13 Jbeta primers. Repertoires were generated with immunoSEQ multiplex PCR, while TCRdb's copy carries only in-frame clones and drops some. This repertoire shows 150,000 to 200,000 clones, around 75% found once; its top ten account for approximately 2%. The chain is built from TRBV4-3 and TRBJ2-1; maybe TRBD2 (5 bases). The clonotype comes from a woman between 25 and 40 years old in good health and CMV-seronegative. Sequencing was done on a sample of PBMCs. CDR3 DNA: TGCGCCAGCAGCCAAGGATGGAGGACTTACAATGAGCAGTTCTTC. Residues: CASSQGWRTYNEQFF.